This T cell receptor beta chain stems from a study of CD8 T cells in Susac syndrome. Details on this clonotype: No antigen is known for it.

The multiple sclerosis controls were treatment-naive patients with relapsing-remitting disease that was stable or active. The CDR3 sequence is 14 residues long. Trimming removed 4 bases from V and 3 bases from J, with 14 bases in between. The V gene's germline CDR1 is SGHDT and CDR2 YYEEEE. Study-wide points: The study's TCR sequencing and HLA analysis drew on a certain number of individuals. That number was acknowledged as relatively small.

After extraction with the RNeasy kit, about 0.5 to 1 ug of the RNA was reverse transcribed using random hexamers. Across 54 Vbeta and 13 Jbeta, TCR beta CDR3 was amplified with immunoSEQ multiplex PCR. TCRdb re-called the immunoSEQ multiplex PCR reads with MiXCR, one entry per CDR3 protein. The sample yields 170,000 or so distinct CDR3 sequences, approximately 95% seen once. The gene calls are TRBV5-6 and TRBJ2-7, with unresolved D. The clonotype comes from a human donor with multiple sclerosis. Input material: CD8+ T cells from PBMCs. As DNA, the CDR3 is TGTGCCAGCAGCCGACCATCCGCTAACTACGAGCAGTACTTC. This sequence encodes CASSRPSANYEQYF.